This T cell receptor (beta chain) is drawn from a study of brain T cells in children with intractable seizures. TCRdb's copy holds only in-frame clones and misses some; the assay was immunoSEQ multiplex PCR. This sample has hundreds of thousands of clones, with approximately 93% found just once. With 1 base removed from V and 5 bases from J, the gap between germline ends came to 14 bases. The CDR3 covers 15 residues. Per germline, CDR1 LGHDT and CDR2 YNNKEL (reference sequence). Time point specified: blood from clinic visit 5 months post-surgery; TSC patient then seizure free. The chain has TRBV3-1 (or the pseudogene TRBV3-2) and TRBJ2-5; D remains unclear. This TCR was sampled from a boy under two years old with tuberous sclerosis and intractable seizures. The input for sequencing was peripheral blood, taken 4 to 5 months after surgery. CDR3 sequence: CASSQGESELETQYF. The DNA for the CDR3 is TGTGCCAGCAGCCAAGGAGAGTCTGAATTGGAGACCCAGTACTTC.